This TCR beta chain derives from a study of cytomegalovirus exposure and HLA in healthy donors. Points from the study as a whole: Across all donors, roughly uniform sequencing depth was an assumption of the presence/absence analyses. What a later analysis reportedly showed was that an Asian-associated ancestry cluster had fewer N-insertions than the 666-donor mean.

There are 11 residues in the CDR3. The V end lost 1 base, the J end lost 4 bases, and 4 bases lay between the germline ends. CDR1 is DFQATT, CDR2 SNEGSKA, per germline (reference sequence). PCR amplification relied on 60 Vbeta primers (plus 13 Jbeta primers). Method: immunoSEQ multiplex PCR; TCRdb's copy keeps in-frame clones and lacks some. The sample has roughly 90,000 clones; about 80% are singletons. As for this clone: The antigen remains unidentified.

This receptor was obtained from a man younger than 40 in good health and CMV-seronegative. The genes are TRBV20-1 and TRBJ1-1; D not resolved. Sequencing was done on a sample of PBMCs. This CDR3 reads CSARVGTEAFF. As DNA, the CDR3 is TGCAGTGCTAGAGTCGGCACTGAAGCTTTCTTT.